This TCR beta chain stems from a study of beta chain features in type 1 diabetes. Broader study findings: TCRB CDR3 length was moderately but significantly reduced in all four CD4+ subsets of Type 1 diabetes patients.

A note on this clone: Its antigen is undetermined.

cDNA synthesis used the whole RNA isolate, giving expressed TCRB sequences. TCRdb's table, derived via immunoSEQ multiplex PCR, lists solely in-frame clones and lacks some. The sample contains more than 250,000 clones, around 20% of which appear only once. Sorted cells reached over 95% purity in every population. V trimming: 4 bases; J trimming: 0 bases; junction bases outside the gene matches: 11. CDR1 is LNHDA, CDR2 SQIVND, per germline (reference sequence). The CDR3 covers 18 residues. This chain joins TRBV19 and TRBJ2-1, with 8 positions matching TRBD2. This TCR derives from a woman aged 40 to 50 with type 1 diabetes. The sequenced material came from naive CD4+ T cells from blood. The CDR3 loop reads CASSTGGLGASSYNEQFF. The CDR3 DNA reads as TGTGCCAGTAGTACGGGGGGACTAGGCGCCAGCTCCTACAATGAGCAGTTCTTC.